This T cell receptor beta chain comes out of a study of blood T cell repertoires in COVID-19. At the level of the study: Nucleic acid was either cDNA or gDNA, and it came from T cells, B-cell-depleted T cells, or PBMCs.

Trimming stripped 5 bases from V and 2 bases from J, with 14 bases between. Germline V gene sequence: CDR1 SGHRS, CDR2 YFSETQ. CDR3 length: 14 residues. In the original analysis: Nucleated cell counts were estimated from reference gene primer amplification. The assay was immunoSEQ multiplex PCR, and TCRdb's table has in-frame clones only and misses some. The DNA gave D and trimming, while V, J and clone size come from that table. The sample contains around 76,000 clones, 80% of which appear only once. Followed longitudinally, the Seattle patients had been enrolled during active infection. The V gene is TRBV5-1, the J gene TRBJ2-7; D gene uncertain. The sequencing sample was made of peripheral blood. This TCR came from a middle-aged man with COVID-19, enrolled during active disease. This CDR3 is CASSLIVGAYEQYF. The CDR3 region has the DNA TGCGCCAGCAGTCTGATCGTCGGTGCCTACGAGCAGTACTTC.